These 29 T cell receptor beta chains came from one sample sequenced in a study of cytomegalovirus exposure and HLA in healthy donors. PCR involved 60 Vbeta and 13 Jbeta primers. Only in-frame clones appear in the TCRdb table, and some are missing; sequencing was by immunoSEQ multiplex PCR. The repertoire holds approximately 210,000 clones, with about four fifths as singletons. The specimen sequenced was PBMCs. The receptors come from a man younger than 35 in good health and CMV-seronegative.

The CDR3 nucleotides are TGTGCCAGCAGTTCCCCTAGCGGGGGATACGAGCAGTACTTC. It is translated as CASSSPSGGYEQYF. The V gene is TRBV27, the J gene TRBJ2-7, with 10 bases fitting TRBD2. V lost 4 bases and J lost 4; bases outside the gene matches: 4. Germline V gene lookup returns CDR1 MNHEY and CDR2 SMNVEV (reference sequence). The CDR3 is 14 amino acids.

The chain employs TRBV5-1 and TRBJ2-1; the D gene is possibly TRBD2 (5 bases). Per germline, CDR1 SGHRS and CDR2 YFSETQ. The CDR3 has 17 amino acids. Trimming stripped 3 bases from V and 3 bases from J, with 19 bases between. This chain's CDR3 is CASSSGSPTVFYNEQFF. CDR3 nucleotide sequence: TGCGCCAGCAGCTCGGGAAGTCCTACGGTTTTCTACAATGAGCAGTTCTTC.

The chain recombines TRBV2 with TRBJ1-2, with D hard to call. The CDR3 loop spans 13 amino acids. The germline V gene encodes CDR1 SNHLY and CDR2 FYNNEI. Trimming stripped 6 bases from V and 2 bases from J, with 10 bases between. CDR3 DNA: TGTGCCAGCAGGGAACAGAGGAACTATGGCTACACCTTC. It specifies CASREQRNYGYTF.

The table lists this clone with a few counts. The J gene is TRBJ2-3, the V gene TRBV4-2, with D tentatively TRBD1 (6 bases). The CDR3 covers 15 residues. The V end lost 4 bases, the J end lost 5 bases, and 16 bases lay between the germline ends. In germline, CDR1 is LGHNA, CDR2 YNFKEQ. CDR3 DNA: TGTGCCAGCAGCCCCCTCGCGGAAGGGGGAGATACGCAGTATTTT. Translating gives CASSPLAEGGDTQYF.

The chain couples TRBV9 to TRBJ2-7; 9 nucleotides agree with TRBD1. Germline V gene lookup returns CDR1 SGDLS and CDR2 YYNGEE. This CDR3 has 14 amino acids. J was trimmed by 0 bases and V by 2 bases; bases with no gene match: 0. CDR3 bases: TGTGCCAGCAGCGTGGACAGGGGCTCCTACGAGCAGTACTTC. Protein sequence: CASSVDRGSYEQYF.

V usage is TRBV6-5 and J usage is TRBJ2-3; perhaps TRBD1 as D (6 bases). The V and J ends lost 0 bases and 4 bases respectively, with 8 bases between them. The CDR3 covers 14 residues. Germline V gives CDR1 MNHEY, CDR2 SVGAGI. Written as DNA, the CDR3 is TGTGCCAGCAGTTACTCGAGGGGGTCAGATACGCAGTATTTT. Amino acids: CASSYSRGSDTQYF.

The chain uses TRBV5-4 and TRBJ2-1; 8 nucleotides line up with TRBD2. In germline, CDR1 is SGHNT, CDR2 YYREEE (reference sequence). V shed 4 bases, J shed 7 bases, and the junction held 13 bases outside the gene matches. The CDR3 has 16 residues. The CDR3 sequence: CASSMNGGAGGNEQFF. CDR3 DNA sequence: TGTGCCAGCAGCATGAACGGGGGGGCCGGGGGGAATGAGCAGTTCTTC.

The J gene is TRBJ2-1, the V gene TRBV18; maybe TRBD1 (6 bases). CDR3 length: 15 amino acids. The germline gives CDR1 KGHSH, CDR2 LQKENI. Trimming removed 5 bases from V and 0 bases from J, with 11 bases in between. CDR3 DNA: TGTGCCAGCTCAGAAACAGGGAACTCCTACAATGAGCAGTTCTTC. Protein product: CASSETGNSYNEQFF.

On this clone: One end of the junction varies from germline; a read error may be responsible. The V gene is TRBV29-1, the J gene TRBJ1-2; tentatively, D is TRBD1 (5 bases). Germline CDR1 reads SQVTM; CDR2 reads ANQGSEA. The CDR3 totals 14 residues. DNA for the CDR3: TGCAGCGTTGAAGTAAGCCAGGGAACCTATGGCCACACCTTC. Translated: CSVEVSQGTYGHTF.

The chain is built from TRBV5-5 and TRBJ2-7, with D maybe TRBD1 (6 bases). The CDR3 covers 15 residues. The ends were cut back, 1 base at V and 2 bases at J, with 13 bases in the middle. The V gene's germline CDR1 is SGHKS and CDR2 YYEKEE (reference sequence). The CDR3 region is CASSLTDRPAYEQYF. CDR3 coding DNA: TGTGCCAGCAGCTTGACCGACAGGCCAGCCTACGAGCAGTACTTC.

This rearrangement joins TRBV29-1 to TRBJ1-1; 8 nucleotides agree with TRBD1. Losses at the gene ends were 3 bases for V and 0 bases for J; bases not matched to a gene: 6. The CDR3 loop spans 15 amino acids. Germline V gene lookup returns CDR1 SQVTM and CDR2 ANQGSEA. CDR3 protein: CSVDQGADMNTEAFF. The CDR3 DNA reads TGCAGCGTTGATCAGGGGGCGGACATGAACACTGAAGCTTTCTTT.

CDR3 region: CASRRRVVNEQFF. In DNA, the CDR3 is TGTGCCAGCAGGCGCAGGGTCGTCAATGAGCAGTTCTTC. V and J are TRBV28 and TRBJ2-1, with TRBD1 as a possible D gene (5 bases). Trimming shortened V by 6 bases and J by 6 bases, and 12 bases separated the two germline ends. Germline V lookup: CDR1 MDHEN, CDR2 SYDVKM. There are 13 residues in the CDR3.

The chain recombines TRBV28 with TRBJ2-7, with 15 bases lining up with TRBD2. This CDR3 is built from 15 residues. Germline V gene data show CDR1 as MDHEN and CDR2 as SYDVKM. V was clipped by 5 bases and J by 6 bases; unmatched bases: 5. The CDR3 coding sequence is TGTGCCAGCAGTGCCCCGGGACTAGCGGGAGGCGAGCAGTACTTC. Protein sequence: CASSAPGLAGGEQYF.

The CDR3 reads CSASLSYEQYF. The CDR3 nucleotides are TGCAGTGCTAGCCTATCCTACGAGCAGTACTTC. The chain combines TRBV20-1 with TRBJ2-7; no clear D. Looked up from germline, CDR1 is DFQATT and CDR2 is SNEGSKA (reference sequence). Trimming left V 3 bases short and J 1 base short, with 4 bases between. The CDR3 is 11 residues long.

This clone was counted once. The chain carries TRBV6-1 and TRBJ1-5; D is ambiguous. V lost 4 bases, J lost 7 bases, and 5 bases lay in between. The CDR3 length is 11 residues. The germline V gene has CDR1 MNHNS and CDR2 SASEGT. Written as DNA, the CDR3 is TGTGCCAGCAGTGCCTTCCAGCCCCAGCATTTT. Amino acids: CASSAFQPQHF.

J is TRBJ1-3 and V is TRBV4-3; maybe TRBD1 (5 bases). With 1 base removed from V and 8 bases from J, the gap between germline ends came to 9 bases. Germline loops: CDR1 LGHNA, CDR2 YSLEER. This CDR3 has 13 residues. In DNA, the CDR3 is TGCGCCAGCAGCCAAGTGGAAGGGGACACCATATATTTT. Protein: CASSQVEGDTIYF.

This chain links TRBV10-3 with TRBJ1-2; TRBD1 might be the D (6 bases). CDR1 is ENHRY and CDR2 is SYGVKD in the germline V gene. The CDR3 consists of 16 residues. Trimming removed 5 bases at V and 4 bases at J, with 20 bases between. The CDR3 nucleotides read TGTGCCATCAGTTCAGGGGCTAGCAGCCGGGTCTATGGCTACACCTTC. This encodes CAISSGASSRVYGYTF.

This chain links TRBV11-2 with TRBJ2-3; TRBD1 aligns across 8 bases. In germline, CDR1 is SGHAT, CDR2 FQNNGV. This CDR3 is 14 amino acids long. After removal of 4 bases from V and 8 bases from J, the junction contained 8 bases not matched to a gene. The CDR3 sequence is CASSSGQGHGTQYF. The CDR3 DNA reads as TGTGCCAGCAGCTCAGGACAGGGTCATGGTACGCAGTATTTT.

The chain joins TRBV7-2 to TRBJ2-7; D gene uncertain. CDR1 is SGHTA, CDR2 FQGNSA, per germline. This CDR3 is built from 13 residues. V lost 4 bases and J lost 7, with 14 bases in between. CDR3 loop: CASSSRPVLEQYF. CDR3 in DNA: TGTGCCAGCAGCTCCAGGCCCGTCTTAGAGCAGTACTTC. The full variable domain, in which reference TRBV7-2 and TRBJ2-7 provide the parts outside the CDR3, is GAGVSQSPSNKVTEKGKDVELRCDPISGHTALYWYRQSLGQGLEFLIYFQGNSAPDKSGLPSDRFSAERTGGSVSTLTIQRTQQEDSAVYLCASSSRPVLEQYFGPGTRLTVT.

J is TRBJ2-3 and V is TRBV12-5; 12 nucleotides line up with TRBD2. The length of the CDR3 is 17 residues. Germline lookup yields CDR1 LGHNT and CDR2 FRNRAP. Trimming cost V 6 bases and J 2 bases; bases outside gene matches: 9. CDR3 coding DNA: TGTGCTAGTGGGCCCCCTCTAGCGGGGGGGCCCACAGATACGCAGTATTTT. It translates to CASGPPLAGGPTDTQYF.

The rearrangement links TRBV4-2 to TRBJ1-1, with 8 bases fitting TRBD1. V shed 3 bases, J shed 5 bases, and the junction held 5 bases outside the gene matches. Germline CDR1 reads LGHNA; CDR2 reads YNFKEQ. The CDR3 sequence is 14 residues long. The DNA of the CDR3 is TGTGCCAGCAGCCAGGACAGGGTAGGTACTGAAGCTTTCTTT. Its protein is CASSQDRVGTEAFF.

This clone was recorded once. DNA for the CDR3: TGTGCCAGCAGGACAGGGGGACGGTGGGATGAGCAGTTCTTC. It codes for CASRTGGRWDEQFF. This chain connects TRBV6-1 to TRBJ2-1; TRBD1 aligns across 9 bases. The length of the CDR3 is 14 residues. The germline gives CDR1 MNHNS, CDR2 SASEGT. V lost 6 bases, J lost 8 bases, and 8 bases stayed unmatched.

This clone was counted once. The chain links TRBV14 to TRBJ1-5; no clear D gene. The CDR3 is 13 amino acids. Trimming stripped 4 bases from V and 4 bases from J, with 8 bases between. Germline values: CDR1 SGHDN, CDR2 FVKESK. CDR3 in DNA: TGTGCCAGCAGCCGTGTGGAGAATCAGCCCCAGCATTTT. This gives the protein CASSRVENQPQHF.

This chain connects TRBV6-6 to TRBJ2-5, with D possibly matching TRBD2 (6 bases). Per the germline V gene, CDR1 is MNHNY and CDR2 is SVGAGI (reference sequence). This CDR3 comprises 16 residues. V was clipped by 7 bases and J by 7 bases, with 25 bases between them. CDR3: CASTYGRSGPGVTQYF. The CDR3, as DNA: TGTGCCAGCACCTACGGTAGGAGCGGACCGGGGGTGACCCAGTACTTC.

The V and J genes are TRBV19 and TRBJ1-6; 7 nucleotides match TRBD1. This CDR3 has 14 residues. V lost 6 bases and J lost 10; bases outside the gene matches: 9. In germline, CDR1 is LNHDA, CDR2 SQIVND (reference sequence). The CDR3 bases are TGTGCCAGTAGCCGCCTCGACAGGGAATCACCCCTCCACTTT. Amino acids: CASSRLDRESPLHF.

This clone was observed a few times. The chain combines TRBV28 with TRBJ2-2, with 9 bases that match TRBD1. Trimming took 4 bases from V and 7 from J; bases not matched to a gene: 7. The germline V gene encodes CDR1 MDHEN and CDR2 SYDVKM. The CDR3 runs to 15 residues. CDR3 nucleotides: TGTGCCAGCAGTTCGTCCGGGACAGGGATCGGGGAGCTGTTTTTT. This gives the protein CASSSSGTGIGELFF. Using reference TRBV28 and TRBJ2-2 for the parts outside the CDR3, the full variable domain is DVKVTQSSRYLVKRTGEKVFLECVQDMDHENMFWYRQDPGLGLRLIYFSYDVKMKEKGDIPEGYSVSREKKERFSLILESASTNQTSMYLCASSSSGTGIGELFFGEGSRLTVL.

DNA for the CDR3: TGTGCCAGCAGCGCCCTGACAGGCTATGGCTACACCTTC. Its translation: CASSALTGYGYTF. This sequence joins TRBV11-2 and TRBJ1-2, with TRBD1 as a possible D gene (6 bases). The V and J ends lost 5 bases and 4 bases respectively, with 11 bases between them. Germline V CDR1 and CDR2: SGHAT, FQNNGV. This CDR3 has 13 amino acids.

The CDR3 protein is CASSLSLRGYEQYF. The CDR3 DNA follows: TGTGCCAGCAGCTTAAGTCTTAGGGGATACGAGCAGTACTTC. The V and J genes are TRBV7-2 and TRBJ2-7, with a tentative D call TRBD1 (5 bases). Trimming left V 2 bases short and J 4 bases short, with 12 bases between. This CDR3 is built from 14 residues. Germline V lookup: CDR1 SGHTA, CDR2 FQGNSA.

The CDR3 region has the DNA TGTGCCAGCAGCACTGTCGGCGGGGGGGGCACAGATACGCAGTATTTT. Protein product: CASSTVGGGGTDTQYF. This sequence joins TRBV21-1 and TRBJ2-3; TRBD2, as called in the table, went unchecked against the DNA. TRBV21-1 is a known pseudogene. This CDR3 spans 16 amino acids.